A selection of T cell receptor beta chains follows, all from one sample in a study of beta chain features in type 1 diabetes. Produced via immunoSEQ multiplex PCR; TCRdb's table is partial and in-frame only. The sample carries hundreds of thousands of clones, about 32% recorded once. Sequences were obtained from naive CD4+ T cells from blood. The receptors shown here come from a man aged 18 to 35 in good health. CDR3s include the opening cysteine and the closing phenylalanine or tryptophan.

v_call cdr3_aa
TRBV30 CAWSGQSNQPQHF
TRBV5-1 CASSLGLAGSYNEQFF
TRBV29-1 CSVATSQETQYF
TRBV18 CASSLAGVNEQFF
TRBV25-1 CASSVAATGAQYF
TRBV15 CATSRGHGDNQPQHF
TRBV18 CASSPTTGAGETQYF
TRBV30 CAWSVTASGNTIYF
TRBV5-4 CASSLDFYEQYF
TRBV20-1 CSARQANEQFF
TRBV30 CAWTQGIRETQYF
TRBV29-1 CSVTKDLVGKLFF
TRBV20-1 CSARFTTTQYF
TRBV29-1 CSVRQGTQETQYF
TRBV10-3 CAISESPDRSYEQYF
TRBV28 CASRDRGFATEAFF
TRBV9 CASSVDPGHSNIQYF
TRBV9 CASSVQKNYGYTF
TRBV5-1 CASSLDAGGGYGYTF
TRBV30 CAWRRDSYEQYF
TRBV28 CASSLALDTQYF
TRBV30 CAWDSLSPTEAFF
TRBV30 CAWRRTGTYEQYF
TRBV6-6 CASSQTTSGTYNEQFF
TRBV4-3 CASSLSGSSYNEQFF
TRBV4-2 CASSQDSEMGTDTQYF
TRBV30 CAWRGRGRNYGYTF
TRBV7-9 CASSLLDLDTQYF
TRBV9 CASSVEPSGRYEQFF
TRBV21-1 CASTSNAGGSSTDTQYF
TRBV5-1 CASSLRTGGSTDTQYF
TRBV7-2 CASSPLITYGIQYF
TRBV5-6 CASSLARYTSYNEQFF
TRBV7-9 CASSLVQNTEAFF
TRBV5-4 CASSQAKWTDTNSYEQYF
TRBV6-1 CASSEVPESVTEAFF
TRBV29-1 CSGRQGGNEQFF
TRBV19 CASSILAGEYEQYF
TRBV30 CAWRPQGSIEKLFF
TRBV6-1 CASSRDGGEQPQHF
TRBV15 CATSTGLARSGAPANEQFF
TRBV29-1 CSGGSGYNEQFF
TRBV30 CAWSWSGGAQPQHF
TRBV29-1 CSVEKRGGNTEAFF
TRBV29-1 CSVDRAPGELFF
TRBV30 CAWRSPSISGFGELFF
TRBV29-1 CSVVQAAGTQYF